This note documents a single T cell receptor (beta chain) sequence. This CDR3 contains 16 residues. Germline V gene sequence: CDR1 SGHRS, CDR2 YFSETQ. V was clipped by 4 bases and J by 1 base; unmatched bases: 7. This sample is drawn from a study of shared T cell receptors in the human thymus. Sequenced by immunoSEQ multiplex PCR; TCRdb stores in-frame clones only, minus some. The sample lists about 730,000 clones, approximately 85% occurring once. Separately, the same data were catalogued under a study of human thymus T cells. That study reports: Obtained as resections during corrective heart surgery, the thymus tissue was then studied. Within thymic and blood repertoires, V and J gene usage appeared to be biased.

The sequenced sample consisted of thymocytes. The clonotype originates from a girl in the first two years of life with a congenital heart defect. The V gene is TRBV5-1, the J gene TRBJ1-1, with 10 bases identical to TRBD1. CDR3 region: CASSGYRDRGNTEAFF. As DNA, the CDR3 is TGCGCCAGCAGCGGATACCGGGACAGGGGGAACACTGAAGCTTTCTTT. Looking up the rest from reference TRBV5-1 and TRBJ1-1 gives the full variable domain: KAGVTQTPRYLIKTRGQQVTLSCSPISGHRSVSWYQQTPGQGLQFLFEYFSETQRNKGNFPGRFSGRQFSNSRSEMNVSTLELGDSALYLCASSGYRDRGNTEAFFGQGTRLTVV.